The 5 T cell receptor beta chains listed next were all sequenced from one sample in a study of technical replicates of blood from a handful of donors. Repertoires were generated with immunoSEQ multiplex PCR, while TCRdb's copy carries only in-frame clones and drops some. The sample carries 70,000 to 80,000 clones, about 90% recorded once. What was sequenced was T cells isolated from PBMCs. The source is a human donor in good health.

The rearrangement links TRBV4-1 to TRBJ2-1; 9 bases fit TRBD1. V shed 3 bases and J 6 bases; nucleotides not matched to a gene: 9. The germline gives CDR1 MGHRA, CDR2 YSYEKL. This CDR3 is built from 16 residues. The CDR3 DNA sequence: TGCGCCAGCAGCCACCCCGGGACAGGGAGTTTCAATGAGCAGTTCTTC. This sequence encodes CASSHPGTGSFNEQFF.

This clone appeared a single time. The chain joins TRBV5-6 to TRBJ2-7, with TRBD1 identical over 7 bases. Trimming removed 4 bases from V and 3 bases from J; junction bases left unmatched: 16. CDR1 SGHDT and CDR2 YYEEEE come from the germline V gene. This CDR3 is 17 amino acids long. For the CDR3, the DNA is TGTGCCAGCAGCCGTGTCTATGGACAGGACCCCCGCTACGAGCAGTACTTC. This translates into CASSRVYGQDPRYEQYF.

V is TRBV5-1 and J is TRBJ2-7, with TRBD1 as a possible D gene (6 bases). The CDR3 contains 14 residues. V lost 4 bases and J lost 3, with 14 bases in between. Germline V gives CDR1 SGHRS, CDR2 YFSETQ. CDR3 residues: CASSPIVGGYEQYF. CDR3 DNA sequence: TGCGCCAGCAGCCCCATCGTAGGGGGCTACGAGCAGTACTTC.

This clone occurred a few times. The chain combines TRBV7-9 with TRBJ1-1; possible D gene TRBD1, 6 bases. V lost 5 bases, J lost 4 bases, and 17 bases lay in between. Germline CDR1 and CDR2: SEHNR and FQNEAQ (reference sequence). The CDR3 covers 15 residues. This CDR3 is CASSPTTDRLTEAFF. The CDR3, as DNA: TGTGCCAGCAGCCCCACCACCGACAGGCTCACTGAAGCTTTCTTT.

The CDR3 sequence is CASSQDTEGRNYGYTF. In DNA form, the CDR3 reads TGCGCCAGCAGCCAAGATACGGAGGGGAGGAACTATGGCTACACCTTC. The chain recombines TRBV4-3 with TRBJ1-2; tentatively, D is TRBD1 (5 bases). The CDR3 is 16 amino acids. V was trimmed by 0 bases and J by 2 bases, leaving 13 bases between them. Germline V gene data show CDR1 as LGHNA and CDR2 as YSLEER.